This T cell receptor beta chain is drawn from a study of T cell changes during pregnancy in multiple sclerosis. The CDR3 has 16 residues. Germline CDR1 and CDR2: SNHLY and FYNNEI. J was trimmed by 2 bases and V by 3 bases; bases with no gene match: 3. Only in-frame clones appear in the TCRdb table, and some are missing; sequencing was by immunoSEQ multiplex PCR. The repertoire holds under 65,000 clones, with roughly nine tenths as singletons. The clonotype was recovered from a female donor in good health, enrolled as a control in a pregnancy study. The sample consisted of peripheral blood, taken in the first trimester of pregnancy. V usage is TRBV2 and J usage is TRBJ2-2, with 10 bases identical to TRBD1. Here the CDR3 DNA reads TGTGCCAGCAGTGAGGGACAGGGGAGTAACACCGGGGAGCTGTTTTTT. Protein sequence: CASSEGQGSNTGELFF.